This is a list of T cell receptor beta chains from one sample in a study of T cells after posttransplantation cyclophosphamide. Assay used: immunoSEQ multiplex PCR; TCRdb lists only in-frame clones, some missing. The sample presents roughly 41,000 clones, none singletons. Source material: PBMCs. The source of these receptors is a man aged 25 to 40 in good health and a related stem cell transplant donor. Each CDR3 is given with its conserved first and last residue. A D gene is named only where the DNA matches it firmly. The size entry is marked missing in some rows and otherwise reads once, few, many or a size class.

J gene | clone size | D gene | V gene | CDR3 protein | CDR3 DNA
TRBJ1-3 | many | TRBD1 | TRBV6-1 | CASSEVGTGVGNTIYF | TGTGCCAGCAGTGAAGTTGGGACAGGGGTCGGAAACACCATATATTTT
TRBJ2-3 | few | . | TRBV18 | CASSQEQDTQYF | TGTGCCAGCTCACAAGAACAAGATACGCAGTATTTT
TRBJ1-4 | many | TRBD1 | TRBV18 | CASSPSQGATNEKLFF | TGTGCCAGCTCACCATCCCAGGGGGCAACTAATGAAAAACTGTTTTTT
TRBJ2-7 | . | TRBD1 | TRBV5-6 | CASSPTGTGRYEQYF | TGTGCCAGCAGCCCCACGGGGACAGGGAGGTACGAGCAGTACTTC
TRBJ2-2 | many | TRBD1 | TRBV19 | CASSRGQQNTGELFF | TGTGCCAGTAGCAGGGGACAGCAAAACACCGGGGAGCTGTTTTTT
TRBJ1-1 | many | . | TRBV29-1 | CSVVVQINTEAFF | TGCAGCGTTGTTGTACAGATTAACACTGAAGCTTTCTTT
TRBJ2-7 | many | TRBD1 | TRBV12-3/TRBV12-4 | CASSLGTGGHYEQYF | TGTGCCAGCAGTTTGGGGACAGGGGGCCACTACGAGCAGTACTTC
TRBJ2-3 | many | . | TRBV11-3 | CASSHGGHSTDTQYF | TGTGCCAGCAGCCACGGGGGGCATAGCACAGATACGCAGTATTTT
TRBJ1-6 | many | . | TRBV14 | CASSQLSGRNSPLHF | TGTGCCAGCAGCCAACTGTCAGGGCGTAATTCACCCCTCCACTTT
TRBJ1-1 | many | TRBD1 | TRBV14 | CASSQDPSRAGGWYTEAFF | TGTGCCAGCAGCCAAGACCCCTCGAGGGCAGGGGGCTGGTACACTGAAGCTTTCTTT
TRBJ1-6 | many | TRBD1 | TRBV11-1 | CASSPGGFILDSPLHF | TGTGCCAGCAGCCCAGGGGGGTTTATTTTGGATTCACCCCTCCACTTT
TRBJ2-7 | many | TRBD2 | TRBV12-3/TRBV12-4 | CASSITSAYEQYF | TGTGCCAGCAGTATAACTAGCGCATACGAGCAGTACTTC
TRBJ1-2 | many | . | TRBV10-3 | CAISGVPEGNYGYTF | TGTGCCATCAGTGGGGTCCCTGAGGGGAACTATGGCTACACCTTC
TRBJ1-1 | many | . | TRBV6-5 | CASSLATVNTEAFF | TGTGCCAGCAGTTTGGCGACAGTCAACACTGAAGCTTTCTTT
TRBJ1-1 | many | . | TRBV28 | CASGRGGTEAFF | TGTGCCAGTGGGCGGGGAGGTACTGAAGCTTTCTTT
TRBJ2-7 | . | TRBD1 | TRBV5-1 | CASSPTGTAYEQSF | TGCGCCAGCAGCCCTACCGGGACAGCCTACGAGCAGTCCTTC
TRBJ1-3 | many | TRBD1 | TRBV10-3 | CAISQGTGEVWASGNTIYF | TGTGCCATCAGCCAAGGGACAGGGGAGGTGTGGGCCTCTGGAAACACCATATATTTT
TRBJ2-1 | many | . | TRBV6-1 | CASSGLEKHEQFF | TGTGCCAGCAGTGGACTAGAGAAGCATGAGCAGTTCTTC
TRBJ2-2 | many | TRBD2 | TRBV11-3 | CASSEHLAGGPGGELFF | TGTGCCAGCAGCGAGCATCTAGCGGGGGGGCCCGGCGGGGAGCTGTTTTTT
TRBJ2-5 | . | . | TRBV5-1 | CASSHLAQYQETQYF | TGCGCCAGCAGCCATCTAGCGCAGTACCAAGAGACCCAGTACTTC
TRBJ2-7 | many | . | TRBV6-2/TRBV6-3 | CASSYTDNSYEQYF | TGTGCCAGCAGTTACACCGACAACTCCTACGAGCAGTACTTC
TRBJ1-1 | many | . | TRBV29-1 | CSAQRGNTEAFF | TGCAGCGCCCAGCGGGGGAACACTGAAGCTTTCTTT
TRBJ2-7 | many | TRBD2 | TRBV6-4 | CASSDSNSGPGYEQYF | TGTGCCAGCAGTGACTCGAATAGCGGGCCGGGCTACGAGCAGTACTTC
TRBJ1-6 | many | . | TRBV4-2 | CASSPHGGGNSPLHF | TGTGCCAGCAGCCCCCACGGGGGGGGTAATTCACCCCTCCACTTT
TRBJ2-2 | . | . | TRBV9 | CASSVTGTANTGELFF | TGTGCCAGCAGCGTAACAGGGACGGCGAACACCGGGGAGCTGTTTTTT
TRBJ1-1 | many | TRBD1 | TRBV12-3/TRBV12-4 | CASSPPGQGGGEAFF | TGTGCCAGCAGTCCTCCGGGACAGGGAGGGGGTGAAGCTTTCTTT
TRBJ2-3 | many | TRBD1 | TRBV7-9 | CASSFRQGSTDTQYF | TGTGCCAGCAGCTTCAGACAGGGGTCTACAGATACGCAGTATTTT
TRBJ1-2 | many | . | TRBV2 | CASNDRVRWGYTF | TGTGCCAGCAACGACAGAGTCCGCTGGGGCTACACCTTC